These 8 T cell receptor beta chains originate from one sample sequenced in a study of cytomegalovirus exposure and HLA in healthy donors. The primer mix had 60 Vbeta and 13 Jbeta primers. Clones were read by immunoSEQ multiplex PCR, and TCRdb kept only the in-frame ones, dropping some. The sample contains some 150,000 clones, approximately 84% of which appear only once. Sequenced sample: PBMCs. Receptors originate from a woman aged 18-29 years in good health and CMV-seronegative.

This sequence joins TRBV15 and TRBJ2-1; perhaps TRBD1 as D (6 bases). The V gene's germline CDR1 is LNHNV and CDR2 YYDKDF (reference sequence). The V gene lost 8 bases and the J gene lost 13 bases, with 24 bases spanning the gap. CDR3 length: 14 amino acids. CDR3 DNA sequence: TGTGCCACCGAAGCACCGGGACAAACGAACGCCCAGTTCTTC. This codes for CATEAPGQTNAQFF. The whole variable domain, remainder taken from reference TRBV15 and TRBJ2-1, is DAMVIQNPRYQVTQFGKPVTLSCSQTLNHNVMYWYQQKSSQAPKLLFHYYDKDFNNEADTPDNFQSRRPNTSFCFLDIRSPGLGDTAMYLCATEAPGQTNAQFFGPGTRLTVL.

The chain links TRBV16 to TRBJ2-1, with 8 nucleotides matching TRBD2. The CDR3 consists of 15 residues. Germline loops: CDR1 KGHSY, CDR2 FQNENV. V was clipped by 4 bases and J by 0 bases; unmatched bases: 2. The chain's CDR3 is CASSLSGGSYNEQFF. In DNA form, the CDR3 reads TGTGCCAGCAGCCTCAGCGGGGGCTCCTACAATGAGCAGTTCTTC.

This clone was counted only a few times. The J gene is TRBJ2-7, the V gene TRBV15, with D maybe TRBD2 (7 bases). In germline, CDR1 is LNHNV, CDR2 YYDKDF (reference sequence). With 7 bases removed from V and 6 bases from J, the gap between germline ends came to 25 bases. CDR3 length equals 16 residues. CDR3 loop: CATTKHKGGGPGEQYF. CDR3 DNA sequence: TGTGCCACCACCAAACATAAAGGGGGGGGCCCGGGCGAGCAGTACTTC. The whole variable domain, remainder taken from reference TRBV15 and TRBJ2-7, is DAMVIQNPRYQVTQFGKPVTLSCSQTLNHNVMYWYQQKSSQAPKLLFHYYDKDFNNEADTPDNFQSRRPNTSFCFLDIRSPGLGDTAMYLCATTKHKGGGPGEQYFGPGTRLTVT.

The chain is built from TRBV4-2 and TRBJ2-2; maybe TRBD2 (5 bases). The CDR3 is 17 residues long. The V gene's germline CDR1 is LGHNA and CDR2 YNFKEQ. V shed 0 bases and J shed 5 bases, with 16 bases lying between them. The CDR3 reads CASSQDRGSRPTGELFF. The CDR3 bases are TGTGCCAGCAGCCAAGATCGAGGGAGCAGGCCTACCGGGGAGCTGTTTTTT.

V and J are TRBV5-4 and TRBJ2-3; D is undetermined. Germline V gene sequence: CDR1 SGHNT, CDR2 YYREEE (reference sequence). With 1 base removed from V and 5 bases from J, the gap between germline ends came to 11 bases. The CDR3 covers 14 residues. CDR3 sequence (DNA): TGTGCCAGCAGCTTGACGGGTTGGCGAGATACGCAGTATTTT. Translated: CASSLTGWRDTQYF.

This clone was seen just once. The genes are TRBV19 and TRBJ1-5; D is possibly TRBD1 (5 bases). Germline CDR1 reads LNHDA; CDR2 reads SQIVND (reference sequence). V lost 6 bases and J lost 3, with 9 bases in between. The CDR3 sequence is 13 residues long. CDR3 in amino acids: CASSAGVNQPQHF. The CDR3 DNA is TGTGCCAGTAGCGCGGGGGTCAATCAGCCCCAGCATTTT.

This clone was recorded a few times. The rearrangement joins TRBV6-5 to TRBJ1-4; 8 bases align to TRBD1. Germline CDR1 is MNHEY and CDR2 is SVGAGI. V gave up 5 bases and J gave up 4 bases; unmatched junction bases: 3. The CDR3 consists of 14 residues. The CDR3 loop is CASSEGQGNEKLFF. The CDR3 bases are TGTGCCAGCAGTGAAGGACAGGGTAATGAAAAACTGTTTTTT.

This clone was detected only a few times. The chain couples TRBV28 to TRBJ2-7, with 11 bases fitting TRBD2. CDR3 length: 14 residues. From germline, CDR1 is MDHEN and CDR2 SYDVKM. V was pared by 11 bases and J by 1 base, with 7 bases of the junction left unmatched. Written as DNA, the CDR3 is TGTGCCGGACTGAGACTAGCGGGGTCCTACGAGCAGTACTTC. It is translated as CAGLRLAGSYEQYF.